This entry lists 26 T cell receptor beta chains sequenced from one sample in a study of blood T cell repertoires in COVID-19. Sequencing was performed with immunoSEQ multiplex PCR; in TCRdb, only in-frame clones are kept and a portion is missing. The profile shows about 130,000 clones, more than 85% of them singletons. Sample: peripheral blood. The receptors come from a man aged 50-59 years with COVID-19, enrolled during active disease.

CDR3 residues: CASSTLAGTDTQYF. DNA for the CDR3: TGTGCCAGTAGTACGCTAGCGGGTACCGATACGCAGTATTTT. The chain has TRBV19 and TRBJ2-3, with 8 bases matching TRBD2. The V segment lost 4 bases and the J segment 6 bases; nucleotides outside the gene matches: 6. Germline-derived CDR1 and CDR2 are LNHDA and SQIVND (reference sequence). The CDR3 totals 14 residues.

The chain links TRBV29-1 to TRBJ2-2; weak D call: TRBD1 (6 bases). The CDR3 extends over 12 amino acids. The germline V gene encodes CDR1 SQVTM and CDR2 ANQGSEA. The V and J ends lost 7 bases and 1 base respectively, with 7 bases between them. In nucleotides, the CDR3 is TGCAGCGGGGGACAGAACACCGGGGAGCTGTTTTTT. This sequence encodes CSGGQNTGELFF.

The rearrangement uses TRBV3-1 (or the pseudogene TRBV3-2) and TRBJ1-4; a possible D gene is TRBD1 (6 bases). Germline V gives CDR1 LGHDT, CDR2 YNNKEL (reference sequence). CDR3 length equals 15 residues. V was clipped by 1 base and J by 6 bases, with 12 bases between them. The CDR3 region is CASSQVGHGDEKLFF. DNA of the CDR3: TGTGCCAGCAGCCAAGTGGGACATGGGGATGAAAAACTGTTTTTT.

This clone was counted a single time. This rearrangement joins TRBV7-9 to TRBJ2-3; TRBD1 matches at 7 bases. The CDR3 consists of 17 residues. Germline CDR1 and CDR2: SEHNR and FQNEAQ (reference sequence). The V and J ends lost 5 bases and 0 bases, in that order; junction bases with no gene match: 11. The CDR3 bases are TGTGCCAGCAGCCTGGGGGACAGTCGGACTAGCACAGATACGCAGTATTTT. It translates to CASSLGDSRTSTDTQYF.

This clone was recorded only once. The chain employs TRBV5-4 and TRBJ2-1; 8 positions match TRBD2. The V gene's germline CDR1 is SGHNT and CDR2 YYREEE (reference sequence). The CDR3 totals 15 residues. Trimming took 3 bases from V and 9 from J; bases not matched to a gene: 11. The CDR3 DNA reads as TGTGCCAGCAGCTCCGGGACTAGTTTTGAGGGTGAGCAGTTCTTC. Translation: CASSSGTSFEGEQFF.

The chain carries TRBV30 and TRBJ2-1; possibly TRBD2 for D (6 bases). CDR3 length: 14 residues. Germline assignment: CDR1 GTSNPN and CDR2 SVGIG (reference sequence). Trimming shortened V by 2 bases and J by 4 bases, and 12 bases separated the two germline ends. The CDR3 sequence: CAWSRGNGYNEQFF. The CDR3 bases are TGTGCCTGGAGTCGGGGGAATGGGTACAATGAGCAGTTCTTC.

This clone showed up just once. The chain combines TRBV5-1 with TRBJ2-1; weak D call: TRBD1 (6 bases). Germline V gene sequence: CDR1 SGHRS, CDR2 YFSETQ. Trimming took 4 bases from V and 2 from J, leaving 7 bases between them. The CDR3 contains 13 residues. In DNA, the CDR3 is TGCGCCAGCAGCAGGGACACCTACAATGAGCAGTTCTTC. As protein: CASSRDTYNEQFF.

The J gene is TRBJ2-5, the V gene TRBV7-9, with D unclear. The CDR3 contains 15 residues. Germline V CDR1 and CDR2: SEHNR, FQNEAQ (reference sequence). The V end lost 1 base, the J end lost 2 bases, and 11 bases lay between the germline ends. CDR3 loop: CASSLVGGLQETQYF. Written as DNA, the CDR3 is TGTGCCAGCAGCTTAGTGGGTGGGCTACAAGAGACCCAGTACTTC.

The chain employs TRBV19 and TRBJ2-2, with 10 bases aligning to TRBD2. The CDR3 extends over 15 amino acids. The germline V gene encodes CDR1 LNHDA and CDR2 SQIVND (reference sequence). The junction had 8 bases not matched to a gene; V was cut back by 7 bases and J by 6 bases. The CDR3 here is CASIPPSGSSGELFF. CDR3 nucleotide sequence: TGTGCCAGTATCCCCCCTAGCGGGAGCTCCGGGGAGCTGTTTTTT.

This chain connects TRBV27 to TRBJ2-3; 11 bases agree with TRBD2. CDR3 length: 17 residues. CDR1 and CDR2 (germline): MNHEY, SMNVEV (reference sequence). With 3 bases clipped from V and 1 base from J, the junction kept 6 bases outside the gene matches. The CDR3 loop is CASSFSGRGFGTDTQYF. CDR3 sequence (DNA): TGTGCCAGCAGTTTTAGCGGGAGGGGGTTCGGCACAGATACGCAGTATTTT.

A remark on this clone: At one end the junction does not follow the germline gene, possibly because of a read error. V and J are TRBV6-1 and TRBJ2-1, with 10 bases that match TRBD2. The CDR3 has 14 amino acids. Germline loops: CDR1 MNHNS, CDR2 SASEGT. The CDR3 DNA reads TGTGCCAGCAGCGAAGACCTAGCGGGAGATGAGCAGTTCTTC. Encoded protein: CASSEDLAGDEQFF.

V is TRBV28 and J is TRBJ1-5, with D possibly TRBD1 on 5 matching bases. V was cut by 6 bases and J by 0 bases, with 9 bases left in between. Germline V gene sequence: CDR1 MDHEN, CDR2 SYDVKM. The CDR3 length is 14 residues. CDR3 DNA sequence: TGTGCCAGCAGACTACAGGTTAGCAATCAGCCCCAGCATTTT. Translating it yields CASRLQVSNQPQHF. The variable domain in full, with the rest retrieved from reference TRBV28 and TRBJ1-5, is DVKVTQSSRYLVKRTGEKVFLECVQDMDHENMFWYRQDPGLGLRLIYFSYDVKMKEKGDIPEGYSVSREKKERFSLILESASTNQTSMYLCASRLQVSNQPQHFGDGTRLSIL.

DNA for the CDR3: TGTGCCAGTGGCAGCCTAGCGGGAGGTTACAATGAGCAGTTCTTC. Its translation is CASGSLAGGYNEQFF. V usage is TRBV19 and J usage is TRBJ2-1; 11 nucleotides align to TRBD2. Germline V lookup: CDR1 LNHDA, CDR2 SQIVND (reference sequence). This CDR3 is 15 amino acids long. The V gene end was trimmed by 8 bases and the J gene end by 4 bases; junction bases not matched to a gene: 7.

The chain combines TRBV7-6 with TRBJ1-5; TRBD1 aligns across 7 bases. Germline V gives CDR1 SGHVS, CDR2 FNYEAQ. Trimming cost V 1 base and J 1 base; bases outside gene matches: 4. The CDR3 has 16 residues. CDR3 bases: TGTGCCAGCAGCTTAGGACAGGGTCAGAGCAATCAGCCCCAGCATTTT. This encodes CASSLGQGQSNQPQHF.

The chain combines TRBV2 with TRBJ1-2; D gene unclear. CDR1 and CDR2 from the germline V gene are SNHLY and FYNNEI. CDR3 length equals 12 residues. Between the trimmed V and J ends, which lost 6 bases and 8 bases, there was a span of 13 bases. The CDR3 reads CASRPTVGGYTF. For the CDR3, the DNA is TGTGCCAGCAGGCCGACGGTCGGGGGCTACACCTTC.

The CDR3, as DNA: TGTGCCAGCAGCTTAACTGGGGCCGGGGGCACTGAAGCTTTCTTT. Translation gives CASSLTGAGGTEAFF. The chain recombines TRBV11-2 with TRBJ1-1, with D perhaps TRBD1 (5 bases). Per germline, CDR1 SGHAT and CDR2 FQNNGV. The CDR3 length is 15 residues. The ends were cut back, 2 bases at V and 4 bases at J, with 14 bases in the middle.

This chain joins TRBV28 and TRBJ1-2, with 8 bases aligning to TRBD1. Germline CDR1 is MDHEN and CDR2 is SYDVKM. The CDR3 is 14 amino acids. Losses at the gene ends were 4 bases for V and 8 bases for J; bases not matched to a gene: 9. The chain's CDR3 is CASSSTGGTGGYTF. CDR3 bases: TGTGCCAGCAGTTCCACAGGGGGGACCGGGGGCTACACCTTC.

CDR3 sequence (DNA): TGTGCCAGCTCACCGGGGCGGACCGGGGAGCTGTTTTTT. It encodes CASSPGRTGELFF. The chain has TRBV18 and TRBJ2-2; D is perhaps TRBD1 (5 bases). Germline V gene lookup returns CDR1 KGHSH and CDR2 LQKENI. Trimming left V 3 bases short and J 5 bases short, with 7 bases between. This CDR3 spans 13 amino acids.

The V call is TRBV7-9, the J call TRBJ2-7, with TRBD1 identical over 8 bases. Germline CDR1 reads SEHNR; CDR2 reads FQNEAQ (reference sequence). V shed 5 bases and J 6 bases; nucleotides not matched to a gene: 6. The CDR3 is 13 amino acids. CDR3: CASSRGQGGEQYV. CDR3 coding DNA: TGTGCCAGCAGCCGTGGACAGGGAGGCGAGCAGTACGTC.

The genes are TRBV6-5 and TRBJ2-7, with TRBD1 matching over 8 bases. Per germline, CDR1 MNHEY and CDR2 SVGAGI. This CDR3 contains 15 residues. V lost 5 bases, J lost 1 base, and 7 bases stayed unmatched. CDR3 amino acids: CASSQWTGISYEQYV. The CDR3 DNA follows: TGTGCCAGCAGTCAGTGGACAGGGATATCCTACGAGCAGTACGTC.

The chain recombines TRBV28 with TRBJ1-6; possible D gene TRBD1, 5 bases. Germline CDR1 is MDHEN and CDR2 is SYDVKM. Trimming shortened V by 5 bases and J by 4 bases, and 12 bases separated the two germline ends. This CDR3 comprises 15 residues. The CDR3 reads CASSRGVSYNSPLHF. DNA of the CDR3: TGTGCCAGCAGTAGGGGCGTGTCTTATAATTCACCCCTCCACTTT.

V is TRBV5-1 and J is TRBJ1-1, with TRBD1 as a possible D gene (5 bases). The germline V gene encodes CDR1 SGHRS and CDR2 YFSETQ. Trimming stripped 0 bases from V and 1 base from J, with 10 bases between. The CDR3 has 15 residues. The CDR3 DNA follows: TGCGCCAGCAGCTTGGCGGGGGTCTCGAACACTGAAGCTTTCTTT. Its protein is CASSLAGVSNTEAFF. The whole variable domain, remainder taken from reference TRBV5-1 and TRBJ1-1, is KAGVTQTPRYLIKTRGQQVTLSCSPISGHRSVSWYQQTPGQGLQFLFEYFSETQRNKGNFPGRFSGRQFSNSRSEMNVSTLELGDSALYLCASSLAGVSNTEAFFGQGTRLTVV.

The rearrangement links TRBV10-2 to TRBJ2-7; D unresolved. The germline CDR1 and CDR2 sequences are WSHSY and SAAADI. V lost 6 bases and J 3 bases, leaving 9 bases between the germline ends. CDR3 size: 12 residues. DNA of the CDR3: TGCGCCAGCAGGCCCTACGGCTACGAGCAGTACTTC. Its translation: CASRPYGYEQYF.

To note about this clone: Other DNA variants within this sample encode the same CDR3. This chain links TRBV19 with TRBJ1-5, with 9 bases identical to TRBD1. The CDR3 runs 14 residues. V trimming: 4 bases; J trimming: 2 bases; junction bases outside the gene matches: 0. Germline V gene data show CDR1 as LNHDA and CDR2 as SQIVND (reference sequence). CDR3 protein: CASSRTGGNQPQHF. The DNA for the CDR3 is TGTGCCAGTAGTAGGACAGGGGGCAATCAGCCCCAGCATTTT.

The chain couples TRBV12-2 to TRBJ2-7; the table's D gene call, TRBD1, was not cross checked with the DNA. TRBV12-2 is termed a pseudogene. The CDR3 consists of 20 residues. In DNA, the CDR3 is TGTGCAAGTCGCCCAAGACCCGCCACCGGGACAGCTGATCGGCGCTACGAGCAGTACGTC. Amino acid sequence: CASRPRPATGTADRRYEQYV.

The chain couples TRBV6-4 to TRBJ2-4; D is possibly TRBD1 (5 bases). This CDR3 is 15 amino acids long. The germline gives CDR1 MRHNA, CDR2 SNTAGT. V was cut by 2 bases and J by 5 bases, with 13 bases left in between. This chain's CDR3 is CASSDKQGGQNIQYF. CDR3 DNA: TGTGCCAGCAGTGACAAGCAGGGTGGCCAAAACATTCAGTACTTC.